This TCR beta chain was obtained from a study of OX40 agonist ivuxolimab in advanced cancers. Sequencing used immunoSEQ multiplex PCR; TCRdb keeps in-frame clones, though not all of them. The sample records over 90,000 clones, nearly 90% being singletons. V lost 3 bases and J lost 2, with 13 bases in between. The CDR3 is made up of 15 amino acids. CDR1 and CDR2 (germline): MNHEY, SMNVEV (reference sequence). Material: CD4+ or CD8+ T cells sorted from blood, obtained in a trial of the OX40 agonist ivuxolimab. The chain combines TRBV27 with TRBJ1-2; no definite D call. The receptor's source is an adult with an advanced solid tumor such as melanoma, head and neck, liver or kidney cancer. The CDR3 loop reads CASSFLPLQNYGYTF. CDR3 in DNA: TGTGCCAGCAGTTTTCTCCCACTCCAAAACTATGGCTACACCTTC.